The clone carrying this T cell receptor beta chain came up many times. The target antigen is unknown. The germline V gene has CDR1 SEHNR and CDR2 FQNEAQ (reference sequence). The CDR3 is 11 amino acids. The germline V and J ends were trimmed by 5 bases and 6 bases, with 6 bases remaining between them. This entry is derived from a study of breast tumors, draining lymph nodes, adjacent tissues. Findings of the study overall: The lymph node origin of tumor T cells was framed as consistent with a hypothesis, not demonstrated. The data were judged consistent with most tumor T cells coming from lymph node and expanding in tumor. Tumor repertoires ranked between lymph nodes and nontumor tissue in diversity, with V and J gene preferences. Tumor and nontumor repertoires were significantly more similar in luminal-like than in basal-like breast cancer.

TCRdb reanalysed the multiplex PCR reads using MiXCR and keeps one entry per CDR3 protein. The table lists approximately 230,000 distinct CDR3 sequences, approximately 36% of them singletons. The lymph nodes were axillary draining lymph nodes from breast cancer patients. V is TRBV7-9 and J is TRBJ2-3; D is unresolved. The sequenced sample consisted of axillary lymph node tissue. The source is a female donor with breast cancer. Some clones in this sample may be carry-over from other donors' samples. CDR3: CASSDRDTQYF. The CDR3 region has the DNA TGTGCCAGCAGCGATCGGGATACGCAGTATTTT. Filled out from reference TRBV7-9 and TRBJ2-3, the complete variable domain reads DTGVSQNPRHKITKRGQNVTFRCDPISEHNRLYWYRQTLGQGPEFLTYFQNEAQLEKSRLLSDRFSAERPKGSFSTLEIQRTEQGDSAMYLCASSDRDTQYFGPGTRLTVL.